Following are 19 T cell receptor beta chains from one sample sequenced in a study of cytomegalovirus exposure and HLA in healthy donors. Primers: 60 Vbeta forward and 13 Jbeta reverse. The protocol was immunoSEQ multiplex PCR, while the TCRdb copy is restricted to in-frame clones and leaves out a portion. The sample gives more than 90,000 clones, approximately 89% of which show up once; 3.5% to 5% is in the top ten. Sequenced material: PBMCs. The receptors come from a man aged 25 to 40 in good health and CMV-seronegative.

The chain uses TRBV27 and TRBJ2-7, with 7 bases lining up with TRBD1. The V segment lost 5 bases and the J segment 4 bases; nucleotides outside the gene matches: 8. The germline CDR1 and CDR2 sequences are MNHEY and SMNVEV (reference sequence). CDR3 length: 14 amino acids. CDR3 loop: CASSPPQGPYEQYF. The CDR3 DNA sequence: TGTGCCAGCAGTCCACCACAGGGGCCTTACGAGCAGTACTTC.

Notes on this clone: This sample also contains other DNA sequences that code for the same CDR3. The J gene is TRBJ2-1, the V gene TRBV5-1; 8 bases agree with TRBD2. V shed 4 bases, J shed 4 bases, and the junction held 4 bases outside the gene matches. The CDR3 is 14 residues long. The V gene's germline CDR1 is SGHRS and CDR2 YFSETQ. CDR3: CASSPGGEYNEQFF. In DNA, the CDR3 is TGCGCCAGCAGCCCCGGGGGGGAATACAATGAGCAGTTCTTC.

By share of the sample, this clone is medium-sized. The chain couples TRBV4-1 to TRBJ2-5; the match to TRBD2 covers 10 bases. The CDR3 has 14 residues. The junction had 0 bases not matched to a gene; V was cut back by 0 bases and J by 5 bases. Germline V gives CDR1 MGHRA, CDR2 YSYEKL. CDR3 protein: CASSQEGLAETQYF. The CDR3 coding sequence is TGCGCCAGCAGCCAAGAGGGACTAGCGGAGACCCAGTACTTC.

This clone was counted a single time. The chain uses TRBV5-1 and TRBJ2-1, with 12 bases that match TRBD2. Trimming at V came to 3 bases and at J to 6 bases, leaving 4 bases not matched to a gene. CDR1 is SGHRS and CDR2 is YFSETQ in the germline V gene. The CDR3 runs 15 residues. CDR3 amino acids: CASSSSSGGANEQFF. The DNA for the CDR3 is TGCGCCAGCAGCTCCTCTAGCGGGGGGGCCAATGAGCAGTTCTTC. The complete variable domain, with remaining parts taken from reference TRBV5-1 and TRBJ2-1, reads KAGVTQTPRYLIKTRGQQVTLSCSPISGHRSVSWYQQTPGQGLQFLFEYFSETQRNKGNFPGRFSGRQFSNSRSEMNVSTLELGDSALYLCASSSSSGGANEQFFGPGTRLTVL.

This chain joins TRBV7-2 and TRBJ2-5, with 7 bases matching TRBD2. Germline loops: CDR1 SGHTA, CDR2 FQGNSA. Trimming cost V 2 bases and J 6 bases; bases outside gene matches: 6. The CDR3 covers 14 residues. Here the CDR3 reads CASSLILAEQTQYF. As DNA, the CDR3 is TGTGCCAGCAGCTTAATTCTAGCGGAACAGACCCAGTACTTC.

The chain employs TRBV6-1 and TRBJ2-3, with D perhaps matching TRBD1 (6 bases). This CDR3 region has 14 residues. Trimming stripped 6 bases from V and 5 bases from J, with 15 bases between. Germline V CDR1 and CDR2: MNHNS, SASEGT. CDR3 coding DNA: TGTGCCAGCAGCGGGACAACCTATCGAGATACGCAGTATTTT. Its protein product is CASSGTTYRDTQYF.

The chain joins TRBV9 to TRBJ1-2; D not resolved. Between the trimmed V and J ends, which lost 3 bases and 4 bases, there was a span of 16 bases. This CDR3 comprises 15 residues. CDR1 SGDLS and CDR2 YYNGEE come from the germline V gene. The CDR3 is CASSETLGLGYGYTF. The CDR3, as DNA: TGTGCCAGCAGCGAGACATTGGGTTTGGGCTATGGCTACACCTTC.

This clone appeared a single time. The chain carries TRBV9 and TRBJ2-2, with no clear D. This CDR3 has 14 residues. V shed 4 bases and J shed 0 bases, with 7 bases lying between them. Germline CDR1 SGDLS, CDR2 YYNGEE. The CDR3 DNA reads as TGTGCCAGCAGCCCCTCCCCGAACACCGGGGAGCTGTTTTTT. Protein product: CASSPSPNTGELFF.

This clone was observed a handful of times. The chain recombines TRBV12-5 with TRBJ2-2; D unresolved. The CDR3 totals 13 residues. V was pared by 6 bases and J by 2 bases, with 7 bases between. Germline V lookup: CDR1 LGHNT, CDR2 FRNRAP. In DNA form, the CDR3 reads TGTGCTAGTGGAGGAGACAACACCGGGGAGCTGTTTTTT. Its translation: CASGGDNTGELFF. The variable domain in full, with the rest retrieved from reference TRBV12-5 and TRBJ2-2, is DARVTQTPRHKVTEMGQEVTMRCQPILGHNTVFWYRQTMMQGLELLAYFRNRAPLDDSGMPKDRFSAEMPDATLATLKIQPSEPRDSAVYFCASGGDNTGELFFGEGSRLTVL.

This chain links TRBV27 with TRBJ2-2, with TRBD1 as a possible D gene (6 bases). V gave up 4 bases and J gave up 5 bases, with 8 bases separating them. The CDR3 length is 13 residues. CDR1 and CDR2 (germline): MNHEY, SMNVEV (reference sequence). The CDR3 is CASSYTGTGELFF. In DNA, the CDR3 is TGTGCCAGCAGTTATACAGGGACCGGGGAGCTGTTTTTT.

This clone has more than one count but fewer than ten. A read error may produce the germline difference seen at one junction end. Distinct nucleotide sequences in the sample also encode this CDR3. The chain has TRBV9 and TRBJ1-6, with D uncertain. This CDR3 region has 17 residues. Germline V gene lookup returns CDR1 SGDLS and CDR2 YYNGEE. The chain's CDR3 is CASSVGATPGGNSPLHF. Here the CDR3 DNA reads TGTGCCAGCAGCGTAGGAGCCACGCCTGGAGGTAATTCCCCCCTCCACTTT.

V and J are TRBV30 and TRBJ2-4; D might be TRBD1 (6 bases). The V end was cut by 5 bases, the J end by 0 bases, with 14 bases between. CDR1 is GTSNPN and CDR2 is SVGIG in the germline V gene (reference sequence). This CDR3 has 15 amino acids. The CDR3 reads CAWAGQTLAKNIQYF. The CDR3 DNA sequence: TGTGCCTGGGCTGGACAGACCCTAGCCAAAAACATTCAGTACTTC.

The rearrangement links TRBV27 to TRBJ2-5, with TRBD2 matching over 8 bases. J was trimmed by 7 bases and V by 4 bases; bases with no gene match: 17. The CDR3 has 17 residues. CDR1 and CDR2 from the germline V gene are MNHEY and SMNVEV (reference sequence). CDR3 bases: TGTGCCAGCAGTTCAACTTCGGGACTAGGGCCAGTTGGGACCCAGTACTTC. It is translated as CASSSTSGLGPVGTQYF.

This chain's CDR3 is CASSVAAGVATEAFF. Written as DNA, the CDR3 is TGTGCCAGCAGCGTAGCTGCCGGGGTGGCCACTGAAGCTTTCTTT. V gene TRBV9 combines with J gene TRBJ1-1; the D is unclear. This CDR3 has 15 amino acids. From germline, CDR1 is SGDLS and CDR2 YYNGEE. Trimming shortened V by 0 bases and J by 4 bases, and 13 bases separated the two germline ends.

As to this clone: Within the sample, other DNA sequences also encode this same CDR3. V and J are TRBV30 and TRBJ2-5; D might be TRBD2 (5 bases). V gave up 3 bases and J gave up 2 bases, with 16 bases separating them. The CDR3 sequence is 15 residues long. The germline CDR1 and CDR2 sequences are GTSNPN and SVGIG (reference sequence). This chain's CDR3 is CAWSPPGRAQETQYF. CDR3 bases: TGTGCCTGGAGCCCTCCCGGGCGGGCACAAGAGACCCAGTACTTC.

The chain is built from TRBV6-5 and TRBJ2-2, with D maybe TRBD1 (6 bases). Trimming stripped 5 bases from V and 4 bases from J, with 14 bases between. Germline V gives CDR1 MNHEY, CDR2 SVGAGI. The CDR3 is made up of 15 amino acids. The CDR3 DNA sequence: TGTGCCAGCAGTCACAGGGTTAGGGGCACCGGGGAGCTGTTTTTT. Translated, it gives CASSHRVRGTGELFF.

The chain uses TRBV6-6 and TRBJ1-1; weak D call: TRBD1 (5 bases). The CDR3 spans 13 residues. The V end was cut by 7 bases, the J end by 1 base, with 10 bases between. Germline lookup yields CDR1 MNHNY and CDR2 SVGAGI (reference sequence). The CDR3 reads CASTQDRNTEAFF. The CDR3 nucleotides read TGTGCCAGCACCCAAGACAGGAACACTGAAGCTTTCTTT.

V usage is TRBV11-3 and J usage is TRBJ2-2; D perhaps matches TRBD2 (5 bases). Trimming left V 5 bases short and J 4 bases short, with 14 bases between. CDR3 length: 15 amino acids. CDR1 and CDR2 from the germline V gene are SGHNT and YENEEA. DNA for the CDR3: TGTGCCAGCAGCCCATCCGCCCGGGGCACCGGGGAGCTGTTTTTT. This encodes CASSPSARGTGELFF. The whole variable domain, remainder taken from reference TRBV11-3 and TRBJ2-2, is EAGVVQSPRYKIIEKKQPVAFWCNPISGHNTLYWYLQNLGQGPELLIRYENEEAVDDSQLPKDRFSAERLKGVDSTLKIQPAELGDSAVYLCASSPSARGTGELFFGEGSRLTVL.

The rearrangement links TRBV4-1 to TRBJ2-7, with 9 bases identical to TRBD2. Germline CDR1 MGHRA, CDR2 YSYEKL. V lost 2 bases, J lost 4 bases, and 6 bases stayed unmatched. CDR3 length: 15 amino acids. Here the CDR3 DNA reads TGCGCCAGCAGCCAATTGGGACTAGCCGTATACGAGCAGTACTTC. Protein sequence: CASSQLGLAVYEQYF.